This T cell receptor (beta chain) was retrieved from a study of shared clonotypes between healthy human individuals. With 4 bases clipped from V and 3 bases from J, the junction kept 2 bases outside the gene matches. Germline V gene sequence: CDR1 SGHTA, CDR2 FQGTGA. The CDR3 sequence is 16 residues long. The donor cohort consisted entirely of Caucasian adults residing in Nashville, Tennessee. Assay runs were performed at deep level. It was about 210 ng DNA, 30,000 or so T cell genomes, that sorted-subset replicate PCRs used. Clones were sequenced by immunoSEQ multiplex PCR, and TCRdb holds only the in-frame ones, with some missing. The table lists roughly 2.2 million clones, less than 95% of them singletons.

This chain uses TRBV7-3 with TRBJ2-2; the match to TRBD2 covers 13 bases. This TCR was sampled from a man aged 18 to 29 in good health. Some clones in this sample may be carry-over from other donors' samples. Input material: naive CD4+ T cells from PBMCs. Subset of the sample: CD45RA+ positively selected. This CDR3 is CASSSTSGRYTGELFF. The CDR3 DNA follows: TGTGCCAGCAGCTCGACTAGCGGGAGGTACACCGGGGAGCTGTTTTTT.